The present T cell receptor (beta chain) was sequenced within a study of blood T cell repertoires in COVID-19 (dated by TCRdb to the early 2020s). The study in broad terms: Collaborator samples came from the United States, Italy and Spain and covered acute and convalescent phases of COVID-19. The prospective study material was composed of cDNA or gDNA derived from T cells, B-cell-depleted T cells, or PBMCs. The dataset comprised deeply sampled blood TCRbeta repertoires from subjects exposed to, actively infected with, or recovered from COVID-19. The repertoires were released in a freely available public database intended as a resource for research on the immune response to SARS-CoV-2. Samples came from the ongoing ImmuneRACE study (first 160 participants) plus 1,254 subjects from 6 global collaborators. Sample metadata almost always included a de-identified subject ID, COVID-19 status, age in years and sex. Where HLA class I and class II types were available, the types were taken from metadata supplied by the sample provider, not from assay-based typing. Summary of the overall study and its limitations: The amount of clinical and demographic metadata varied by source and participant and was provided uncurated.

Trimming leaves V shorter by 0 bases and J shorter by 6 bases, with the junction holding 9 bases beyond the gene matches. CDR1 SGHRS and CDR2 YFSETQ are derived from the germline V gene. Counted from cysteine to phenylalanine, this CDR3 has 16 amino acids. The entry retains the CDR3 DNA only, 48 bases that are in frame from base 1. The immunoSEQ Assay, a bias-controlled multiplex PCR, was used to amplify TCRbeta CDR3 regions from genomic DNA. Per the authors' processing: The number of nucleated cells in each sample was estimated by amplification of reference gene primers within the assay. To quantify the absolute abundance of each unique TCRbeta CDR3 rearrangement, sequence reads were collapsed and filtered. For each sample, productive Simpson clonality was calculated as the square root of Simpson's diversity index over productive rearrangements. Entries here come from immuneACCESS through TCRdb and include only in-frame sequences with V and J called. Some clones fail to appear in such tables; in the studies checked, an unresolved V gene covers under half of the shortfall, and the cause of the remainder is unknown. That table furnishes V, J and clone size, whereas the DNA furnished D and trimming. Present in this sample are around 130,000 clones, about 87% of which were seen just once. The top ten hold approximately 2.3% of the sample.

This clone was detected only once. Its antigen remains undetermined. No clone much larger than this one lies a single base away; base qualities are absent. Collaborating institutions collected whole blood in K2EDTA tubes following their own protocols. For TCRbeta analysis, collaborator samples were shipped as frozen whole blood, as isolated PBMCs, or as DNA extracted from either sample type. The V and J segments used are TRBV5-1 and TRBJ2-3; a stretch of 8 junction bases matches TRBD2. The sequenced sample consisted of peripheral blood. The TCR sequence derives from a woman in her 50s with acute or convalescent COVID-19. The CDR3 protein sequence reads: CASSLVPSGPLDTQYF. The nucleotides read TGCGCCAGCAGCTTGGTTCCTAGCGGGCCCTTGGATACGCAGTATTTT. This CDR3, with the reference TRBV5-1 and TRBJ2-3 proteins standing in past its ends, gives the full variable domain KAGVTQTPRYLIKTRGQQVTLSCSPISGHRSVSWYQQTPGQGLQFLFEYFSETQRNKGNFPGRFSGRQFSNSRSEMNVSTLELGDSALYLCASSLVPSGPLDTQYFGPGTRLTVL.